These 29 T cell receptor beta chains were sequenced from one sample in a study of blood T cells in healthy people across ages. Through a sample-barcoded 5' primer and a J-beta primer mix, a second PCR was run for roughly 6 to 11 cycles. MiXCR, applied by TCRdb to the 5' RACE reads, yields one record per CDR3 protein. The data contain about 620,000 distinct CDR3 sequences, 52% of them seen just once; the ten biggest clones take up roughly 14%. Sequenced: blood. These receptors were obtained from a woman older than 75 in good health.

Comments on this clonotype: A much more abundant neighbour one base away suggests this may be a read error. The genes are TRBV20-1 and TRBJ2-3, with no clear D. Per the germline V gene, CDR1 is DFQATT and CDR2 is SNEGSKA (reference sequence). The length of the CDR3 is 11 residues. The V end lost 5 bases, the J end lost 11 bases, and 14 bases lay between the germline ends. The CDR3 sequence is CSALDRNRQYF. The CDR3 DNA sequence: TGCAGTGCTCTGGACCGAAATAGGCAGTATTTT.

This chain links TRBV7-9 with TRBJ2-1, with a weak D call TRBD1 (5 bases). The germline CDR1 and CDR2 sequences are SEHNR and FQNEAQ (reference sequence). V was clipped by 6 bases and J by 13 bases, with 13 bases between them. The CDR3 runs 11 residues. CDR3 amino acids: CASRSTGAQFF. The CDR3 DNA follows: TGTGCCAGCAGGTCAACTGGGGCACAGTTCTTC.

In regard to this clonotype: One end of the junction fails to match germline, which may point to a read error. The chain couples TRBV28 to TRBJ2-7, with TRBD1 identical over 10 bases. The CDR3 loop spans 15 amino acids. Germline V gives CDR1 MDHEN, CDR2 SYDVKM. The CDR3 nucleotides are TGTGCCAGCAGTTCGACAGGGGGCCCTAGTTACGGGCAGTACTTC. Encoded protein: CASSSTGGPSYGQYF.

About this clonotype: This may arise from a read error, as a much more abundant clone is one base away. This chain links TRBV7-2 with TRBJ2-1; a possible D gene is TRBD1 (6 bases). V was trimmed by 2 bases and J by 3 bases, leaving 17 bases between them. The CDR3 sequence is 17 residues long. Germline CDR1 and CDR2: SGHTA and FQGNSA. The CDR3 is CASSLSIRGVYYNEQFF. The DNA of the CDR3 is TGTGCCAGCAGCTTAAGTATCAGGGGCGTCTACTACAATGAGCAGTTCTTC. The variable domain in full, completed from reference TRBV7-2 and TRBJ2-1, reads GAGVSQSPSNKVTEKGKDVELRCDPISGHTALYWYRQSLGQGLEFLIYFQGNSAPDKSGLPSDRFSAERTGGSVSTLTIQRTQQEDSAVYLCASSLSIRGVYYNEQFFGPGTRLTVL.

This clonotype was observed a handful of times. The chain has TRBV18 and TRBJ1-5, with 8 bases aligning to TRBD1. The CDR3 consists of 14 residues. Germline V gene sequence: CDR1 KGHSH, CDR2 LQKENI. V was pared by 4 bases and J by 5 bases, with 4 bases of the junction left unmatched. The CDR3 protein is CASSRGQDHQPQHF. CDR3 DNA: TGTGCCAGCTCACGGGGACAGGACCATCAGCCCCAGCATTTT.

This clonotype was picked up many times. V gene TRBV7-9 combines with J gene TRBJ2-7; 9 bases match TRBD1. The CDR3 totals 15 residues. Germline V gene lookup returns CDR1 SEHNR and CDR2 FQNEAQ (reference sequence). J gave up 3 bases and V 7 bases, and 10 bases lay outside the gene matches. CDR3: CASIKTGTGFYEQYF. The DNA for the CDR3 is TGTGCCAGCATAAAAACCGGGACAGGGTTCTACGAGCAGTACTTC.

The chain employs TRBV3-1 and TRBJ2-5; D uncertain. This CDR3 comprises 14 residues. Trimming shortened V by 8 bases and J by 3 bases, and 16 bases separated the two germline ends. Germline CDR1 reads LGHDT; CDR2 reads YNNKEL (reference sequence). The chain's CDR3 is CASADHGGEETQYF. The DNA for the CDR3 is TGTGCCAGCGCGGACCATGGTGGCGAAGAGACCCAGTACTTC.

This clonotype has at least ten counts. The chain has TRBV7-2 and TRBJ1-4; D is uncertain. The CDR3 runs 15 residues. CDR1 and CDR2 from the germline V gene are SGHTA and FQGNSA. V lost 5 bases and J lost 5, with 15 bases in between. As DNA, the CDR3 is TGTGCCAGCAGCCCCGGGTTGGCAGAGAATGAAAAACTGTTTTTT. This gives the protein CASSPGLAENEKLFF.

This clonotype was recorded many times. V gene TRBV9 combines with J gene TRBJ2-3, with TRBD2 identical over 10 bases. The ends lost 2 bases at V and 4 bases at J; junction bases unmatched: 7. Germline assignment: CDR1 SGDLS and CDR2 YYNGEE. This CDR3 has 16 residues. The CDR3 coding sequence is TGTGCCAGCAGCGTGGCAGCGGGGGGGCCAGCAGATACGCAGTATTTT. Its protein product is CASSVAAGGPADTQYF.

The sample holds many counts of this clonotype. A junction end diverges from the germline sequence, so it may reflect a read error. V usage is TRBV12-3 or TRBV12-4 and J usage is TRBJ2-1; TRBD1 is a possible D gene (5 bases). The CDR3 is 14 amino acids. CDR3 in DNA: TGTGCCAGCGGTTTATCGACAGCCAGGCGGGAGCAGTTCTTC. Translation: CASGLSTARREQFF.

About this clonotype: Being one base from a much bigger clone, this may be a read error. The V and J genes are TRBV12-3 or TRBV12-4 and TRBJ2-5; D gene uncertain. There are 14 residues in the CDR3. With 2 bases removed from V and 4 bases from J, the gap between germline ends came to 11 bases. Written as DNA, the CDR3 is TGTGCCAGCAGTTTATGGGCAGGACGAGAGACCCAGTACTTC. It yields the protein CASSLWAGRETQYF.

This sequence joins TRBV4-1 and TRBJ1-4; no clear D. CDR1 and CDR2 (germline): MGHRA, YSYEKL. Trimming took off 4 bases at V and 1 base at J, with 13 bases between the two ends. CDR3 length: 16 residues. CDR3 amino acids: CASSPTSSQTNEKLFF. DNA of the CDR3: TGCGCCAGCAGCCCGACGTCCAGCCAAACTAATGAAAAACTGTTTTTT.

The chain is built from TRBV30 and TRBJ2-5, with D tentatively TRBD2 (5 bases). TRBJ2-7 matches the DNA end more closely, so the J call is doubtful. In germline, CDR1 is GTSNPN, CDR2 SVGIG (reference sequence). The CDR3 length is 15 residues. CDR3 DNA sequence: TGTGCCTGGAGCCGCCCGCTGGCGGGCTTCTACGAGCAGTACTTC. Translation gives CAWSRPLAGFYEQYF.

A note on this clonotype: A clone one base away is much larger, so this may be a read error. V is TRBV7-2 and J is TRBJ1-4; a possible D gene is TRBD1 (6 bases). This CDR3 is built from 14 residues. The V end was cut by 6 bases, the J end by 8 bases, with 16 bases between. Germline loops: CDR1 SGHTA, CDR2 FQGNSA. CDR3 residues: CASSFDRSKEKLFF. The CDR3 DNA reads as TGTGCCAGCAGTTTCGACAGGTCAAAGGAAAAACTGTTTTTT.

Turning to this clonotype: A single base separates this from a much larger clone, so it may be a read error. The V and J genes are TRBV7-2 and TRBJ2-1; no clear D gene. Germline values: CDR1 SGHTA, CDR2 FQGNSA. CDR3 length: 16 residues. The germline V and J ends were trimmed by 1 base and 0 bases, with 10 bases remaining between them. The CDR3 loop is CASSLDWASSYNEQFF. In DNA form, the CDR3 reads TGTGCCAGCAGCTTAGACTGGGCTAGCTCCTACAATGAGCAGTTCTTC.

This clonotype was seen repeatedly, ten times or more. The chain's CDR3 is CASSEEVRYEQYF. CDR3 nucleotide sequence: TGTGCCAGCAGTGAAGAGGTGCGCTACGAGCAGTACTTC. V and J are TRBV2 and TRBJ2-7; no clear D. V lost 1 base, J lost 3 bases, and 7 bases lay in between. In germline, CDR1 is SNHLY, CDR2 FYNNEI. The CDR3 runs 13 residues.

Ten or more counts support this clonotype. The rearrangement joins TRBV5-5 to TRBJ2-1, with 9 bases identical to TRBD1. This CDR3 contains 16 residues. V lost 2 bases to trimming and J lost 2 bases; unmatched junction nucleotides: 5. Looked up from germline, CDR1 is SGHKS and CDR2 is YYEKEE (reference sequence). The CDR3, as DNA: TGTGCCAGCAGCTTTGACAGGGGGACCCCCTACAATGAGCAGTTCTTC. It translates to CASSFDRGTPYNEQFF. The variable domain in full, completed from reference TRBV5-5 and TRBJ2-1, reads DAGVTQSPTHLIKTRGQQVTLRCSPISGHKSVSWYQQVLGQGPQFIFQYYEKEERGRGNFPDRFSARQFPNYSSELNVNALLLGDSALYLCASSFDRGTPYNEQFFGPGTRLTVL.

This clonotype has just a few counts. This chain links TRBV20-1 with TRBJ1-1; 8 bases match TRBD1. The CDR3 loop spans 11 amino acids. Germline loops: CDR1 DFQATT, CDR2 SNEGSKA (reference sequence). Losses at the gene ends were 3 bases for V and 7 bases for J; bases not matched to a gene: 1. In nucleotides, the CDR3 is TGCAGTGCTAGGGACAGGGTTGAAGCTTTCTTT. Protein: CSARDRVEAFF.

As to this clonotype: A read error may be the cause here, since a much bigger clone is one base away. The rearrangement uses TRBV10-3 and TRBJ2-3; TRBD1 matches at 7 bases. Germline V gives CDR1 ENHRY, CDR2 SYGVKD. The CDR3 runs 14 residues. The CDR3 coding sequence is TGTGCCATCAAAAGGGACAGCAGCACAGGTACGCAGTATTTT. It codes for CAIKRDSSTGTQYF.

This chain links TRBV12-3 or TRBV12-4 with TRBJ2-3, with 10 positions matching TRBD1. The V segment lost 6 bases and the J segment 4 bases; nucleotides outside the gene matches: 10. The CDR3 has 16 residues. DNA of the CDR3: TGTGCCAGCAGGCTCCCCCGGGACAGGGGCCCAGATACGCAGTATTTT. This sequence encodes CASRLPRDRGPDTQYF.

This clonotype was observed once. No DNA is shown, since the ends of the CDR3 on it are uncertain; the CDR3 is the one TCRdb lists. The chain's CDR3 is CASSSSRGGARADTQYF. V gene TRBV6-2 or TRBV6-3 combines with J gene TRBJ2-3; TRBD1, as called in the table, went unchecked against the DNA. Ends included, the CDR3 has 17 residues. CDR1 is MNHEY, CDR2 SVGEGT, per germline.

The gene calls are TRBV20-1 and TRBJ1-2, with D perhaps matching TRBD1 (5 bases). CDR1 and CDR2 from the germline V gene are DFQATT and SNEGSKA (reference sequence). The CDR3 is 15 amino acids. V lost 6 bases and J lost 0, with 17 bases in between. The CDR3 sequence is CSASRPGLTNYGYTF. DNA of the CDR3: TGCAGTGCCAGTCGCCCGGGACTAACTAACTATGGCTACACCTTC.

This clonotype was detected ten times or more. This chain uses TRBV27 with TRBJ2-7, with D possibly matching TRBD1 (6 bases). Germline CDR1 is MNHEY and CDR2 is SMNVEV (reference sequence). The CDR3 is 13 residues long. Trimming pared 4 bases from V and 6 bases from J, leaving 13 bases between. The CDR3 nucleotides are TGTGCCAGCAGTTCCAACAGGGCCGGCGAGCAGTACTTC. Protein sequence: CASSSNRAGEQYF.

The CDR3: CASSLGAGGGEQFF. The CDR3 DNA is TGTGCCAGCAGCTTAGGGGCGGGGGGGGGTGAGCAGTTCTTC. The chain recombines TRBV7-2 with TRBJ2-1; 9 bases line up with TRBD2. Germline CDR1 and CDR2: SGHTA and FQGNSA. The CDR3 loop spans 14 amino acids. After removal of 1 base from V and 9 bases from J, the junction contained 4 bases not matched to a gene.

The genes are TRBV12-3 or TRBV12-4 and TRBJ1-5, with 7 positions matching TRBD1. The CDR3 consists of 15 residues. Trimming cost V 6 bases and J 0 bases; bases outside gene matches: 5. For the CDR3, the DNA is TGTGCCAGCAGACATGGGACAGTTAGCAATCAGCCCCAGCATTTT. As protein: CASRHGTVSNQPQHF.

This clonotype was counted at least ten times. The rearrangement links TRBV3-1 to TRBJ1-2; no reliable D call. Trimming removed 2 bases at V and 8 bases at J, with 9 bases between. The CDR3 runs to 12 residues. Germline V CDR1 and CDR2: LGHDT, YNNKEL (reference sequence). The CDR3 DNA reads TGTGCCAGCAGCCAACAGCCTGGGGGCTACACCTTC. The encoded protein is CASSQQPGGYTF.

This clonotype showed up just once. The chain employs TRBV7-2 and TRBJ2-7; D not resolved. CDR1 and CDR2 from the germline V gene are SGHTA and FQGNSA. The CDR3 is 14 amino acids. V was pared by 2 bases and J by 0 bases, with 8 bases between. In DNA, the CDR3 is TGTGCCAGCAGCTTAAAGGCAGCCTCCTACGAGCAGTACTTC. It is translated as CASSLKAASYEQYF.

The chain carries TRBV5-1 and TRBJ1-1; D is unclear. This CDR3 has 14 amino acids. CDR1 and CDR2 (germline): SGHRS, YFSETQ. Trimming stripped 4 bases from V and 0 bases from J, with 10 bases between. The CDR3 region has the DNA TGCGCCAGCAGCCCGGAGTCAGTGAACACTGAAGCTTTCTTT. This codes for CASSPESVNTEAFF.

This clonotype was seen at least ten times. CDR3 amino acids: CASSISQFTDTQYF. CDR3 nucleotide sequence: TGTGCCAGTAGTATCTCGCAGTTCACAGATACGCAGTATTTT. The V call is TRBV19, the J call TRBJ2-3; D gene uncertain. Per the germline V gene, CDR1 is LNHDA and CDR2 is SQIVND (reference sequence). CDR3 size: 14 residues. Trimming took off 3 bases at V and 2 bases at J, with 9 bases between the two ends.